The clone carrying this T cell receptor beta chain was observed once. Its matching antigen is unknown. Primers: 60 Vbeta forward and 13 Jbeta reverse. Generated by immunoSEQ multiplex PCR, the TCRdb table keeps only in-frame clones and is missing some. The data show fewer than 120,000 clones, 70% to 85% seen once. This sample is drawn from a study of cytomegalovirus exposure and HLA in healthy donors. Germline trimming cut 6 bases from V and 4 bases from J; bases unmatched to any gene: 7. Germline-derived CDR1 and CDR2 are MNHEY and SVGAGI. The CDR3 totals 14 residues. Whole-study findings and limits: A classifier reportedly called cytomegalovirus status with high sensitivity and specificity.

V usage is TRBV6-5 and J usage is TRBJ2-5; 8 bases are a match to TRBD2. The sequenced material came from PBMCs. This clonotype was obtained from a man younger than 40 in good health and CMV-seropositive. The CDR3 nucleotides are TGTGCCAGCAGACGGACTAGCTTGGGAGAGACCCAGTACTTC. Its translation: CASRRTSLGETQYF.